Below, 10 T cell receptor beta chains from the same sample are listed, as sequenced in a study of T cells expressing NK-cell markers. TCRdb reprocessed the 5' RACE reads, keeping one entry per CDR3 protein, no DNA. The sample table includes 150,000 or so distinct CDR3 sequences. The sequencing sample was made of blood T cells: a sorted CD56 or NKG2C T cell subset, CD4+ or CD8+ T cells, or bulk PBMC T cells (not recorded which). The receptors stem from a woman aged 45-65 years in good health.

This chain joins TRBV4-1 and TRBJ1-1. The length of the CDR3 is 11 residues. Germline V gene data show CDR1 as MGHRA and CDR2 as YSYEKL. The CDR3 reads CASSHVQGAFF.

The rearrangement joins TRBV6-6 to TRBJ1-4. Germline values: CDR1 MNHNY, CDR2 SVGAGI (reference sequence). This CDR3 has 13 amino acids. The CDR3 region is CASSFSDNEKLFF.

The genes are TRBV11-2 and TRBJ2-3; TCRdb names TRBD2, which stays unverified in the absence of DNA. CDR1 is SGHAT and CDR2 is FQNNGV in the germline V gene. The CDR3 is 16 amino acids. This CDR3 is CASSLVASGSIDTQYF.

This chain joins TRBV29-1 and TRBJ2-2; TCRdb outputs TRBD1, but without DNA this stays unchecked. CDR1 SQVTM and CDR2 ANQGSEA come from the germline V gene. This CDR3 contains 15 residues. The CDR3 protein is CSVWDLTGVTGELFF.

The chain recombines TRBV3-1 with TRBJ2-1; lacking DNA, the TRBD1 call made by TCRdb goes unchecked. Germline V gene sequence: CDR1 LGHDT, CDR2 YNNKEL (reference sequence). The CDR3 length is 15 residues. The CDR3 region is CASSQEGGAFYEQFF.

The chain combines TRBV21-1 with TRBJ2-1; TCRdb reports TRBD2, a call that lacks DNA to check it against. TRBV21-1 is shown as a pseudogene. There are 19 residues in the CDR3. The CDR3 reads CASSDLPSPYRESYNEQFF.

The rearrangement joins TRBV20-1 to TRBJ2-1; TCRdb's D call, TRBD2, is unchecked because there is no DNA. Per the germline V gene, CDR1 is DFQATT and CDR2 is SNEGSKA (reference sequence). The length of the CDR3 is 19 residues. CDR3 region: CSARELVPGLAGVGDEQFF.

This sequence joins TRBV7-9 and TRBJ2-2. The CDR3 has 17 amino acids. Germline CDR1 is SEHNR and CDR2 is FQNEAQ (reference sequence). Here the CDR3 reads CASSSPVSGRTSGELFF.

The genes are TRBV4-1 and TRBJ2-1; TCRdb selects TRBD2, and the lack of DNA leaves this call unchecked. Germline-derived CDR1 and CDR2 are MGHRA and YSYEKL. The CDR3 consists of 15 residues. CDR3: CASSQESSGNNEQFF.

The rearrangement joins TRBV4-1 to TRBJ2-4; TCRdb's D gene call, TRBD2, goes unchecked for lack of DNA. From germline, CDR1 is MGHRA and CDR2 YSYEKL. This CDR3 comprises 15 residues. The CDR3: CASSQEEGTSSIQYF.